This TCR beta chain was retrieved from a study of identifying expanded T cells in peripheral blood. Regarding the study as a whole: Technical replicates showed about 1.2 changed clones; around 2 weeks 15 to 20; four weeks 19. Across healthy donors, higher total template counts meant significantly greater two-week count variance.

No infections or other immune events were documented during collection. The data were produced by immunoSEQ multiplex PCR, yet TCRdb's version contains in-frame clones alone and is incomplete. The table lists under 95,000 clones, 89% of them singletons. As regards this clone: The antigen is not known.

The material sequenced was blood. This TCR was recovered from a person between 18 and 70 years old in good health.

In nucleotides, the CDR3 is TGTGCCAGCAGTAGGGCGATTAATGAAAAACTGTTTTTT. Protein sequence: CASSRAINEKLFF. The chain couples TRBV27 to TRBJ1-4; D is ambiguous. The CDR3 consists of 13 residues. V was clipped by 5 bases and J by 4 bases, with 8 bases between them. The V gene's germline CDR1 is MNHEY and CDR2 SMNVEV (reference sequence). The full variable domain, completed using reference TRBV27 and TRBJ1-4, is EAQVTQNPRYLITVTGKKLTVTCSQNMNHEYMSWYRQDPGLGLRQIYYSMNVEVTDKGDVPEGYKVSRKEKRNFPLILESPSPNQTSLYFCASSRAINEKLFFGSGTQLSVL.